A selection of T cell receptor beta chains follows, all from one sample in a study of Graves' ophthalmopathy and Graves' hyperthyroidism. TCRdb called the multiplex PCR reads again in MiXCR, with one record for every CDR3 protein. The table lists hundreds of thousands of distinct CDR3 sequences, 22% of them singletons. The sequencing sample was made of peripheral blood. The receptors shown here come from a woman aged 18 to 35 with stable Graves' hyperthyroidism. Some clones in this sample may be carry-over from other donors' samples. CDR3s include the opening cysteine and the closing phenylalanine or tryptophan. Each record gives: V gene, J gene, clone size, D gene, CDR3 protein, CDR3 DNA. D genes are given only for firm matches. Rows give clone size only sometimes, using once, few, many, or a class for an expanded clone.

TRBV5-1	TRBJ1-2	many	NA	CASTQRTGDYGYTF	TGCGCCAGCACCCAGCGGACGGGAGACTATGGCTACACCTTC
TRBV7-2	TRBJ2-7	many	NA	CASSLAVGSSYEQYF	TGTGCCAGCAGCTTAGCTGTGGGATCCTCCTACGAGCAGTACTTC
TRBV7-2	TRBJ1-2	NA	TRBD1	CASSSLGQGHGYTF	TGTGCCAGCAGCTCACTGGGACAGGGACATGGCTACACCTTC
TRBV28	TRBJ1-2	many	NA	CASRDGQFYGYTF	TGTGCCAGCAGAGATGGACAATTCTATGGCTACACCTTC
TRBV6-2/TRBV6-3	TRBJ1-2	many	NA	CASSYSIGSQGYTF	TGTGCCAGCAGTTACTCGATTGGCAGTCAAGGCTACACCTTC
TRBV5-1	TRBJ2-7	NA	TRBD2	CASSFGLAGAYTYEQYF	TGCGCCAGCAGCTTTGGACTAGCGGGAGCCTACACCTACGAGCAGTACTTC
TRBV28	TRBJ1-1	many	TRBD1	CASSTWTGVNTEAFF	TGTGCCAGCAGTACCTGGACAGGGGTGAACACTGAAGCTTTCTTT
TRBV10-3	TRBJ2-7	many	TRBD2	CAISESASGVYEQYF	TGTGCCATCAGTGAGTCGGCTAGCGGGGTCTACGAGCAGTACTTC
TRBV28	TRBJ1-1	many	NA	CASSLGTLNLAFF	TGTGCCAGCAGTCTTGGGACATTGAACCTAGCTTTCTTT
TRBV12-3/TRBV12-4	TRBJ1-1	NA	TRBD1	CASRTGTAEAFF	TGTGCCAGCAGGACAGGGACAGCTGAAGCTTTCTTT
TRBV2	TRBJ2-5	NA	NA	CASSVCLETQYF	TGTGCCAGCAGTGTGTGCTTGGAGACCCAGTACTTC
TRBV7-2	TRBJ1-1	NA	NA	CASSPAGRGYTEAFF	TGTGCCAGCAGCCCGGCGGGGAGAGGATACACTGAAGCTTTCTTT
TRBV7-3	TRBJ1-1	many	NA	CASSSGQHNTEAFF	TGTGCCAGCAGCTCAGGACAGCACAACACTGAAGCTTTCTTT
TRBV6-1	TRBJ1-5	few	NA	CASSPGRQPQHF	TGTGCCAGCAGTCCCGGACGGCAGCCCCAGCATTTT
TRBV15	TRBJ2-7	NA	NA	CATSREGQGPYEQYF	TGTGCCACCAGCAGAGAGGGTCAGGGGCCCTACGAGCAGTACTTC
TRBV6-1	TRBJ2-5	NA	NA	CASTPVLAQETQYF	TGTGCCAGCACCCCCGTCCTGGCCCAAGAGACCCAGTACTTC
TRBV28	TRBJ1-2	many	TRBD1	CASRQTGGRMNYGYTF	TGTGCCAGCAGACAAACAGGGGGGCGGATGAACTATGGCTACACCTTC
TRBV7-2	TRBJ2-7	many	NA	CASSLGEQPYEQYF	TGTGCCAGCAGCTTAGGAGAACAGCCCTACGAGCAGTACTTC
TRBV28	TRBJ1-3	many	NA	CVGGRHPARRDTIYF	TGTGTGGGGGGGAGGCATCCCGCCCGTAGGGACACCATATATTTT
TRBV19	TRBJ1-5	NA	NA	CASSIRGMGYSNQPQHF	TGTGCCAGTAGTATAAGGGGGATGGGGTATAGCAATCAGCCCCAGCATTTT
TRBV28	TRBJ2-2	many	TRBD2	CASSSGTRWTGELFF	TGTGCCAGCAGTTCCGGGACTAGATGGACCGGGGAGCTGTTTTTT
TRBV7-2	TRBJ2-5	many	TRBD1	CASSSGDRGQETQYF	TGTGCCAGCAGCTCCGGAGACAGGGGGCAAGAGACCCAGTACTTC
TRBV11-2	TRBJ2-2	NA	NA	CASSPPVPTGELFF	TGTGCCAGCAGCCCCCCAGTACCCACCGGGGAGCTGTTTTTT
TRBV4-3	TRBJ1-1	NA	NA	CASSHTGTTEAFF	TGCGCCAGCAGCCATACAGGGACGACTGAAGCTTTCTTT
TRBV6-5	TRBJ1-2	many	NA	CASSYSYGNYGYTF	TGTGCCAGCAGTTACTCATACGGTAACTATGGCTACACCTTC
TRBV30	TRBJ1-1	many	NA	CAWSSGSEAFF	TGTGCCTGGAGTAGTGGGTCAGAAGCTTTCTTT
TRBV19	TRBJ1-2	many	TRBD1	CASSHMGQFHGYTF	TGTGCCAGTAGCCATATGGGACAGTTCCATGGCTACACCTTC
TRBV12-3/TRBV12-4	TRBJ2-7	NA	NA	CASSLTRSSGEQYF	TGTGCCAGCAGCCTAACTAGGTCCTCCGGCGAGCAGTACTTC
TRBV12-3/TRBV12-4	TRBJ1-1	many	NA	CASSGGGAAFF	TGTGCCAGCAGTGGAGGGGGTGCAGCTTTCTTT
TRBV4-2	TRBJ1-2	many	NA	CASSQAVGDHYGYTF	TGTGCCAGCAGCCAAGCCGTAGGGGACCACTATGGCTACACCTTC
TRBV30	TRBJ1-5	NA	TRBD1	CAWSSPGGSQPQHF	TGTGCCTGGAGTTCCCCAGGGGGCAGCCAGCCCCAGCATTTT
TRBV24-1	TRBJ2-2	NA	NA	CATSDTGNTGELCF	TGTGCCACCAGTGATACCGGTAACACCGGGGAGCTGTGTTTT
TRBV14	TRBJ1-2	NA	TRBD1	CASSRPGQGENYGYTF	TGTGCCAGCAGCCGCCCGGGACAGGGAGAGAACTATGGCTACACCTTC
TRBV19	TRBJ2-4	many	NA	CATSGTAPAKNIQYF	TGTGCCACCAGCGGGACAGCCCCAGCTAAAAACATTCAGTACTTC
TRBV6-2/TRBV6-3	TRBJ2-6	NA	NA	CASSYIPPGTVSGANVLTF	TGTGCCAGCAGTTACATCCCGCCAGGGACCGTCTCTGGGGCCAACGTCCTGACTTTC
TRBV7-2	TRBJ1-6	many	TRBD1	CASSAQGAVNSPLHF	TGTGCCAGCAGCGCACAGGGGGCCGTTAATTCACCCCTCCACTTT
TRBV6-2/TRBV6-3	TRBJ1-1	NA	NA	CASSLRIQSPEAFF	TGTGCCAGCAGTCTAAGGATTCAGAGCCCTGAAGCTTTCTTT
TRBV7-9	TRBJ1-6	NA	NA	CASSGRGPAFSPLHF	TGTGCCAGCAGCGGGCGGGGACCGGCCTTTTCACCCCTCCACTTT
TRBV30	TRBJ1-1	many	TRBD1	CAWSSDRSEAFF	TGTGCCTGGAGTTCGGACAGGAGTGAAGCTTTCTTT
TRBV20-1	TRBJ2-5	many	TRBD1	CSARTTGTGKETQYF	TGCAGTGCTAGAACTACCGGGACAGGGAAAGAGACCCAGTACTTC
TRBV20-1	TRBJ1-5	many	TRBD1	CSAWDSWDNQPQHF	TGCAGTGCTTGGGACAGCTGGGACAATCAGCCCCAGCATTTT
TRBV11-2	TRBJ1-1	many	NA	CASSFTPYTEAFF	TGTGCCAGCAGCTTTACACCGTACACTGAAGCTTTCTTT
TRBV12-3/TRBV12-4	TRBJ1-1	many	NA	CASTSLGGGKSDGEAFF	TGTGCCAGCACCTCCCTCGGGGGAGGGAAGTCCGATGGTGAAGCTTTCTTT
TRBV25-1	TRBJ2-2	many	NA	CASSESAGELFF	TGTGCCAGCAGTGAATCCGCCGGGGAGCTGTTTTTT